This T cell receptor (beta chain) was recorded in a study of CD8 T cells in Susac syndrome. The CDR3 has 13 amino acids, counting both end residues. Germline-derived CDR1 and CDR2 are DFQATT and SNEGSKA (reference sequence). Concerning this clonotype: The DNA is omitted, as the CDR3 cannot be located on it reliably, and the CDR3 follows TCRdb's listing.

The RNA, 0.5 to 1 ug, was put through reverse transcription using random hexamers. TCRdb passed the immunoSEQ multiplex PCR reads through MiXCR, listing each CDR3 protein once. This table has roughly 200,000 distinct CDR3 sequences, 85% to 95% appearing once. The receptor comes from a human donor in good health. Sequenced input: CD4+ T cells from PBMCs. The rearrangement joins TRBV20-1 to TRBJ2-7; no DNA check was done on the table's D call, TRBD1. CDR3 loop: CSVIFGTGTKSYF.